These 31 T cell receptor beta chains were all obtained from the same sample, sequenced in a study of blood T cell repertoires in COVID-19. The assay was immunoSEQ multiplex PCR, and TCRdb's table has in-frame clones only and misses some. The sample comprises approximately 67,000 clones, about 91% of which are singletons, and around 7% rests with the top ten. The sample was peripheral blood. The origin of the receptors is a human donor in a cohort sampled during active COVID-19.

The chain uses TRBV2 and TRBJ2-2, with a tentative D call TRBD1 (7 bases). Per germline, CDR1 SNHLY and CDR2 FYNNEI. The length of the CDR3 is 16 residues. The V and J ends lost 5 bases and 9 bases respectively, with 22 bases between them. The CDR3 spells CASSPGDSRGGRELFF. CDR3 nucleotide sequence: TGTGCCAGCAGTCCTGGGGACTCTCGAGGGGGCCGGGAGCTGTTTTTT. Drawing the rest from reference TRBV2 and TRBJ2-2, the complete variable domain is EPEVTQTPSHQVTQMGQEVILRCVPISNHLYFYWYRQILGQKVEFLVSFYNNEISEKSEIFDDQFSVERPDGSNFTLKIRSTKLEDSAMYFCASSPGDSRGGRELFFGEGSRLTVL.

The rearrangement joins TRBV19 to TRBJ1-1; D not certain. The V end lost 2 bases, the J end lost 6 bases, and 13 bases lay between the germline ends. Per the germline V gene, CDR1 is LNHDA and CDR2 is SQIVND (reference sequence). The CDR3 has 14 amino acids. The CDR3 bases are TGTGCCAGTAGTATAAGGTCTCGGGAGGCTGAAGCTTTCTTT. This translates into CASSIRSREAEAFF.

This clone was found once. V usage is TRBV4-3 and J usage is TRBJ1-2, with 7 bases identical to TRBD1. Germline loops: CDR1 LGHNA, CDR2 YSLEER. Trimming cost V 0 bases and J 7 bases; bases outside gene matches: 5. The CDR3 is 14 residues long. In DNA, the CDR3 is TGCGCCAGCAGCCAAGAAGAGGGGGCGCGTGGCTACACCTTC. Protein product: CASSQEEGARGYTF.

The rearrangement joins TRBV5-1 to TRBJ1-3; 8 bases agree with TRBD1. Germline V gene sequence: CDR1 SGHRS, CDR2 YFSETQ. The CDR3 is made up of 15 amino acids. J was trimmed by 0 bases and V by 1 base; bases with no gene match: 0. The DNA of the CDR3 is TGCGCCAGCAGCTTGACAGGGGGCTCTGGAAACACCATATATTTT. It encodes CASSLTGGSGNTIYF.

The rearrangement joins TRBV4-3 to TRBJ2-3, with TRBD1 identical over 8 bases. The V gene's germline CDR1 is LGHNA and CDR2 YSLEER. The CDR3 is 16 amino acids. Trimming cost V 6 bases and J 0 bases; bases outside gene matches: 8. The CDR3 DNA is TGCGCCAGCAGTCACCATCAGGGGGCTAGCACAGATACGCAGTATTTT. It encodes CASSHHQGASTDTQYF.

The chain couples TRBV27 to TRBJ1-5, with 7 nucleotides matching TRBD1. V shed 5 bases and J 8 bases; nucleotides not matched to a gene: 9. Germline V CDR1 and CDR2: MNHEY, SMNVEV (reference sequence). This CDR3 contains 14 residues. The CDR3 spells CASSRTGGGEPQHF. The CDR3 DNA sequence: TGTGCCAGCAGTAGGACAGGCGGTGGGGAGCCCCAGCATTTT.

The rearrangement links TRBV7-9 to TRBJ1-4, with D tentatively TRBD1 (6 bases). The CDR3 spans 14 residues. V lost 7 bases to trimming and J lost 6 bases, with 15 bases between them. CDR1 SEHNR and CDR2 FQNEAQ come from the germline V gene (reference sequence). CDR3 nucleotides: TGTGCCAGCACCAAACAGGGCGAACATGAAAAACTGTTTTTT. This encodes CASTKQGEHEKLFF.

To note about this clone: Other DNA sequences in the sample encode the same CDR3. The chain recombines TRBV3-1 (or the pseudogene TRBV3-2) with TRBJ1-1, with TRBD1 as a possible D gene (5 bases). CDR1 is LGHDT, CDR2 YNNKEL, per germline (reference sequence). The CDR3 is 11 amino acids. V dropped 6 bases and J dropped 5 bases, with 7 bases sitting between them. CDR3 protein: CASRGGTEAFF. The DNA for the CDR3 is TGTGCCAGCAGGGGGGGTACTGAAGCTTTCTTT.

The chain recombines TRBV5-6 with TRBJ2-7; 16 bases line up with TRBD2. The CDR3 is 19 amino acids. Germline V gene sequence: CDR1 SGHDT, CDR2 YYEEEE. The ends lost 2 bases at V and 1 base at J; junction bases unmatched: 9. This CDR3 reads CASSLGTSGRASVSYEQYF. In nucleotides, the CDR3 is TGTGCCAGCAGCTTAGGGACTAGCGGGAGGGCCTCCGTATCCTACGAGCAGTACTTC.

The chain is built from TRBV6-6 and TRBJ2-3; TRBD1 agrees at 9 bases. The junction had 13 bases not matched to a gene; V was cut back by 6 bases and J by 6 bases. This CDR3 has 16 residues. From germline, CDR1 is MNHNY and CDR2 SVGAGI (reference sequence). In nucleotides, the CDR3 is TGTGCCAGCAGGCCACAGGGGGCACAATATCAGGATACGCAGTATTTT. Residues: CASRPQGAQYQDTQYF.

V and J are TRBV29-1 and TRBJ1-1, with a possible D match to TRBD1 (5 bases). Germline CDR1 SQVTM, CDR2 ANQGSEA. Trimming left V 4 bases short and J 0 bases short, with 12 bases between. The CDR3 covers 14 residues. The CDR3 coding sequence is TGCAGCGTTGGGGCGACAGTATTGAACACTGAAGCTTTCTTT. Protein sequence: CSVGATVLNTEAFF. Looking up the rest from reference TRBV29-1 and TRBJ1-1 gives the full variable domain: SAVISQKPSRDICQRGTSLTIQCQVDSQVTMMFWYRQQPGQSLTLIATANQGSEATYESGFVIDKFPISRPNLTFSTLTVSNMSPEDSSIYLCSVGATVLNTEAFFGQGTRLTVV.

The chain joins TRBV9 to TRBJ1-1; D gene ambiguous. Deletions cut 0 bases from V and 0 bases from J, with 3 bases between. CDR3 length: 13 amino acids. Germline CDR1 reads SGDLS; CDR2 reads YYNGEE. The CDR3 loop is CASSVAVNTEAFF. The CDR3 nucleotides read TGTGCCAGCAGCGTAGCGGTGAACACTGAAGCTTTCTTT. The full variable domain, in which reference TRBV9 and TRBJ1-1 provide the parts outside the CDR3, is DSGVTQTPKHLITATGQRVTLRCSPRSGDLSVYWYQQSLDQGLQFLIQYYNGEERAKGNILERFSAQQFPDLHSELNLSSLELGDSALYFCASSVAVNTEAFFGQGTRLTVV.

The gene calls are TRBV7-2 and TRBJ1-1, with a tentative D call TRBD1 (6 bases). V gave up 5 bases and J gave up 4 bases, with 17 bases separating them. Germline CDR1 reads SGHTA; CDR2 reads FQGNSA. This CDR3 is 15 amino acids long. The CDR3 region has the DNA TGTGCCAGCAGCCGGAATACAGGGAGTATCACTGAAGCTTTCTTT. Translated, it gives CASSRNTGSITEAFF.

J is TRBJ1-4 and V is TRBV5-1, with TRBD1 as a possible D gene (6 bases). Germline CDR1 and CDR2: SGHRS and YFSETQ. This CDR3 region has 14 residues. Trimming removed 5 bases from V and 3 bases from J, with 11 bases in between. As DNA, the CDR3 is TGCGCCAGCAGACCGGACAGTTCTAATGAAAAACTGTTTTTT. Protein sequence: CASRPDSSNEKLFF.

V usage is TRBV7-9 and J usage is TRBJ1-5; 9 bases match TRBD1. Trimming at V came to 4 bases and at J to 6 bases, leaving 10 bases not matched to a gene. Germline CDR1 reads SEHNR; CDR2 reads FQNEAQ (reference sequence). The CDR3 runs to 16 residues. The DNA for the CDR3 is TGTGCCAGCAGCTCTAAAGCGGGACAGGGCGGTCAGCCCCAGCATTTT. It translates to CASSSKAGQGGQPQHF.

The chain links TRBV5-1 to TRBJ2-5, with 7 bases aligning to TRBD1. Germline V gene sequence: CDR1 SGHRS, CDR2 YFSETQ. The CDR3 runs to 15 residues. V lost 4 bases, J lost 1 base, and 7 bases stayed unmatched. In nucleotides, the CDR3 is TGCGCCAGCAGCCTACAGGGGATGCTCCAAGAGACCCAGTACTTC. This encodes CASSLQGMLQETQYF.

This chain joins TRBV19 and TRBJ2-3, with a tentative D call TRBD2 (6 bases). This CDR3 is built from 18 residues. Germline V gene lookup returns CDR1 LNHDA and CDR2 SQIVND (reference sequence). The V end lost 3 bases, the J end lost 2 bases, and 21 bases lay between the germline ends. The CDR3 is CASSIIRTTEEITDTQYF. The CDR3 DNA is TGTGCCAGTAGTATTATCCGGACTACCGAGGAAATCACAGATACGCAGTATTTT.

The rearrangement links TRBV7-3 to TRBJ2-2, with D perhaps TRBD2 (5 bases). Germline V CDR1 and CDR2: SGHTA, FQGTGA. The CDR3 has 15 amino acids. V was trimmed by 1 base and J by 4 bases, leaving 10 bases between them. CDR3 DNA sequence: TGTGCCAGCAGCTTAAGGTCCCGGGGCACCGGGGAGCTGTTTTTT. Its protein is CASSLRSRGTGELFF.

V and J are TRBV30 and TRBJ2-1; D is ambiguous. Germline V gene sequence: CDR1 GTSNPN, CDR2 SVGIG (reference sequence). Trimming pared 0 bases from V and 0 bases from J, leaving 9 bases between. The CDR3 spans 15 residues. The DNA for the CDR3 is TGTGCCTGGAGTGTCGATCTAGGCTCCTACAATGAGCAGTTCTTC. Residues: CAWSVDLGSYNEQFF.

The rearrangement joins TRBV11-2 to TRBJ2-1, with TRBD2 identical over 10 bases. V lost 4 bases and J lost 6; bases outside the gene matches: 6. Germline values: CDR1 SGHAT, CDR2 FQNNGV. The CDR3 is made up of 15 amino acids. CDR3 sequence reads: CASSWKGLATNEQFF. DNA of the CDR3: TGTGCCAGCAGCTGGAAGGGACTAGCGACCAATGAGCAGTTCTTC. Based on the CDR3 plus reference TRBV11-2 and TRBJ2-1, the full variable domain is EAGVAQSPRYKIIEKRQSVAFWCNPISGHATLYWYQQILGQGPKLLIQFQNNGVVDDSQLPKDRFSAERLKGVDSTLKIQPAKLEDSAVYLCASSWKGLATNEQFFGPGTRLTVL.

J is TRBJ2-7 and V is TRBV3-1 (or the pseudogene TRBV3-2); 7 bases line up with TRBD2. CDR1 and CDR2 (germline): LGHDT, YNNKEL (reference sequence). Trimming at V came to 4 bases and at J to 4 bases, leaving 10 bases not matched to a gene. The CDR3 length is 15 residues. The CDR3, as DNA: TGTGCCAGCAGCCCAACTAGCGATCTGGGGTACGAGCAGTACTTC. Its protein is CASSPTSDLGYEQYF.

J is TRBJ2-1 and V is TRBV14, with 7 bases that match TRBD2. The CDR3 has 16 amino acids. With V trimmed by 0 bases and J by 8 bases, 10 bases remained unmatched. Looked up from germline, CDR1 is SGHDN and CDR2 is FVKESK. The CDR3 DNA follows: TGTGCCAGCAGCCAAGAACGCGGGGTGGGAGGGGATGAGCAGTTCTTC. Translated: CASSQERGVGGDEQFF.

The gene calls are TRBV9 and TRBJ2-5; a weak D match, TRBD2 (5 bases). Germline values: CDR1 SGDLS, CDR2 YYNGEE. The CDR3 has 14 residues. The V gene lost 1 base and the J gene lost 7 bases, with 14 bases spanning the gap. CDR3 bases: TGTGCCAGCAGCGTAACGGGATCTGGGAGGACCCAGTACTTC. Translated: CASSVTGSGRTQYF.

The chain is built from TRBV3-1 (or the pseudogene TRBV3-2) and TRBJ1-3, with D uncertain. The CDR3 sequence is 15 residues long. Looked up from germline, CDR1 is LGHDT and CDR2 is YNNKEL (reference sequence). The V end lost 1 base, the J end lost 0 bases, and 7 bases lay between the germline ends. For the CDR3, the DNA is TGTGCCAGCAGCCAAGTTTTAGACTCTGGAAACACCATATATTTT. It codes for CASSQVLDSGNTIYF.

V and J are TRBV6-2 or TRBV6-3 and TRBJ2-3; tentative D call: TRBD2 (5 bases). Looked up from germline, CDR1 is MNHEY and CDR2 is SVGEGT. The V and J ends lost 2 bases and 5 bases respectively, with 17 bases between them. The CDR3 runs 16 residues. This chain's CDR3 is CASSYTSELGGDTQYF. The CDR3, as DNA: TGTGCCAGCAGTTACACCTCGGAACTAGGCGGAGATACGCAGTATTTT.

CDR3 sequence reads: CASSPSGQGKNIQYF. DNA for the CDR3: TGTGCCAGCAGCCCCAGCGGACAGGGAAAAAACATTCAGTACTTC. This chain connects TRBV28 to TRBJ2-4, with TRBD1 matching over 8 bases. The CDR3 is 15 residues long. V was pared by 6 bases and J by 4 bases, with 8 bases of the junction left unmatched. Germline V lookup: CDR1 MDHEN, CDR2 SYDVKM. The full variable domain, its missing parts supplied by reference TRBV28 and TRBJ2-4, is DVKVTQSSRYLVKRTGEKVFLECVQDMDHENMFWYRQDPGLGLRLIYFSYDVKMKEKGDIPEGYSVSREKKERFSLILESASTNQTSMYLCASSPSGQGKNIQYFGAGTRLSVL.

The CDR3 DNA reads TGTGCCAGCAGTTCCCCTACCGGGAGAGCCTACGAGCAGTACTTC. Its translation: CASSSPTGRAYEQYF. The chain recombines TRBV6-6 with TRBJ2-7; possible D gene TRBD2, 6 bases. The CDR3 extends over 15 amino acids. V shed 4 bases and J shed 2 bases, with 15 bases lying between them. Germline loops: CDR1 MNHNY, CDR2 SVGAGI (reference sequence).

As to this clone: The junction shows a germline mismatch at one end, possibly a read error. V usage is TRBV7-6 and J usage is TRBJ2-2; maybe TRBD1 (6 bases). Looked up from germline, CDR1 is SGHVS and CDR2 is FNYEAQ. This CDR3 has 11 amino acids. The CDR3 bases are TGTGCCAGCAGCTTAGCGGGGGCGCTGTTTTTT. It is translated as CASSLAGALFF. Full variable domain (outside the CDR3, taken from reference TRBV7-6 and TRBJ2-2): GAGVSQSPRYKVTKRGQDVALRCDPISGHVSLYWYRQALGQGPEFLTYFNYEAQQDKSGLPNDRFSAERPEGSISTLTIQRTEQRDSAMYRCASSLAGALFFGEGSRLTVL.

The chain joins TRBV9 to TRBJ2-2; TRBD2 aligns across 10 bases. In germline, CDR1 is SGDLS, CDR2 YYNGEE. There are 15 residues in the CDR3. V gave up 4 bases and J gave up 5 bases; unmatched junction bases: 5. Written as DNA, the CDR3 is TGTGCCAGCAGCCTGAGCGGGGGGGATACCGGGGAGCTGTTTTTT. Translation: CASSLSGGDTGELFF.

V and J are TRBV2 and TRBJ1-2; the D gene is possibly TRBD1 (6 bases). Trimming shortened V by 3 bases and J by 3 bases, and 8 bases separated the two germline ends. This CDR3 comprises 13 residues. Per germline, CDR1 SNHLY and CDR2 FYNNEI. The CDR3 bases are TGTGCCAGCAGTGAGACAGGAGACTATGGCTACACCTTC. Translated, it gives CASSETGDYGYTF.

The chain is built from TRBV19 and TRBJ1-5; no clear D. There are 13 residues in the CDR3. The germline gives CDR1 LNHDA, CDR2 SQIVND (reference sequence). Trimming shortened V by 5 bases and J by 3 bases, and 8 bases separated the two germline ends. CDR3 in amino acids: CASSPRPNQPQHF. As DNA, the CDR3 is TGTGCCAGTAGTCCTAGGCCCAATCAGCCCCAGCATTTT.